This T cell receptor (beta chain) comes out of a study of Ad26.COV2.S vaccination and SARS-CoV-2 variants. Study-wide points: Vaccinees displayed broader spike-specific TCR repertoires than placebo recipients. Non-spike TCR breadth showed similarity between vaccine and placebo recipients. Quantification of TCR breadth and depth may have yielded underestimates of total T cell responses.

Described treatment: approximately 18 received Ad26.COV2.S at low or high dose, single or two shots; roughly 5 received placebo; per-sample allocation not given. Specimens were obtained on day 63 following the first vaccine or placebo injection. Adults aged 18-55 years in Boston included the donor. The table lists this clone with a few counts. Its specificity is unknown. Other DNA sequences from this sample encode an identical CDR3 as well. Measured with immunoSEQ multiplex PCR; TCRdb has only the in-frame clones, and not every one. The sample has about 350,000 clones; approximately 86% are singletons. The source of this sequence is a person aged 18 to 65 who received the Ad26.COV2.S COVID-19 vaccine or a placebo. The sample here was peripheral blood, taken in a trial of Ad26.COV2.S vaccine versus placebo.

The CDR3 here is CASSLRRENEKLFF. The CDR3, as DNA: TGTGCCAGCAGCTTACGGCGGGAAAATGAAAAACTGTTTTTT. The chain uses TRBV7-9 and TRBJ1-4; D is undetermined. Germline lookup yields CDR1 SEHNR and CDR2 FQNEAQ (reference sequence). The ends were cut back, 2 bases at V and 5 bases at J, with 9 bases in the middle. The CDR3 length is 14 residues.